This TCR beta chain appears in the sequencing data of a study of shared clonotypes between healthy human individuals. This clone was seen more than once but under ten times. Its antigen is unknown. Libraries were prepared by immunoSEQ multiplex PCR; TCRdb keeps only in-frame clonotypes and omits some of them. The sample includes over 850,000 clones, roughly 74% of them seen just once. The CDR3 sequence is 12 residues long. V trimming: 7 bases; J trimming: 6 bases; junction bases outside the gene matches: 8. CDR1 is SQVTM, CDR2 ANQGSEA, per germline. The study, taken as a whole, reports: Several donors shared roughly 5% of their naive CD4 clonotypes. Donors were few, which limited the genetic and exposure-history diversity represented.

The chain recombines TRBV29-1 with TRBJ1-2; 7 bases map to TRBD1. Sequencing was done on a sample of memory CD4+ T cells from PBMCs. As to subset: CD45RA-negative fraction. The receptor's source is a man aged 18-30 years in good health. Some clones in this sample may be carry-over from other donors' samples. CDR3 coding DNA: TGCAGCGCCTCCACAGGGGCGGATGGCTACACCTTC. This translates into CSASTGADGYTF. The full variable domain, completed using reference TRBV29-1 and TRBJ1-2, is SAVISQKPSRDICQRGTSLTIQCQVDSQVTMMFWYRQQPGQSLTLIATANQGSEATYESGFVIDKFPISRPNLTFSTLTVSNMSPEDSSIYLCSASTGADGYTFGSGTRLTVV.